The source of this T cell receptor (beta chain) is a study of beta chain features in type 1 diabetes. V lost 4 bases, J lost 0 bases, and 6 bases stayed unmatched. Looked up from germline, CDR1 is SGHRS and CDR2 is YFSETQ. The CDR3 covers 15 residues. TCRB transcripts that were expressed got sequenced, as all of the isolated RNA had been reverse transcribed. Data came from immunoSEQ multiplex PCR; TCRdb stores just in-frame clones and leaves some out. This table holds tens of thousands of clones, roughly 49% found once. This receptor was identified in a woman younger than 35 in good health. Material for sequencing was Tregs from blood. The chain joins TRBV5-1 to TRBJ2-7; 8 nucleotides align to TRBD1. This CDR3 is CASSPRDRFSYEQYF. The DNA for the CDR3 is TGCGCCAGCAGCCCCCGGGACAGGTTCTCCTACGAGCAGTACTTC.